A single sample is the source of the 16 T cell receptor beta chains below, sequenced in a study of shared clonotypes between healthy human individuals. Positive CCR7 selection of CD45RO-negative cells yielded the naive CD8 cells, and terminally differentiated effector memory CD45RA+ cells were excluded. TCRdb's table, derived via immunoSEQ multiplex PCR, lists solely in-frame clones and lacks some. The sample has just over 2,000,000 clones, approximately 95% seen once; the top ten hold roughly 1%. Sequenced: naive CD8+ T cells sorted from blood. The receptors originated from a young man in good health.

This chain connects TRBV5-1 to TRBJ1-5; unclear D gene. Deletions cut 0 bases from V and 5 bases from J, with 15 bases between. CDR1 and CDR2 from the germline V gene are SGHRS and YFSETQ. The CDR3 spans 16 residues. The CDR3 DNA is TGCGCCAGCAGCTTGGGCCCGGGAACCCTCCATCAGCCCCAGCATTTT. Translated: CASSLGPGTLHQPQHF.

This chain connects TRBV7-9 to TRBJ2-7; D perhaps matches TRBD1 (6 bases). Trimming left V 4 bases short and J 3 bases short, with 19 bases between. The CDR3 covers 16 residues. Germline V gene sequence: CDR1 SEHNR, CDR2 FQNEAQ (reference sequence). The CDR3 loop reads CASSSTGTRGYYEQYF. The CDR3, as DNA: TGTGCCAGCAGCTCGACCGGGACCAGGGGATACTACGAGCAGTACTTC. The full variable domain, with the rest looked up from reference TRBV7-9 and TRBJ2-7, is DTGVSQNPRHKITKRGQNVTFRCDPISEHNRLYWYRQTLGQGPEFLTYFQNEAQLEKSRLLSDRFSAERPKGSFSTLEIQRTEQGDSAMYLCASSSTGTRGYYEQYFGPGTRLTVT.

V and J are TRBV7-9 and TRBJ1-2; TRBD1 is a possible D gene (5 bases). Between the trimmed V and J ends, which lost 4 bases and 1 base, there was a span of 10 bases. Germline CDR1 SEHNR, CDR2 FQNEAQ (reference sequence). The CDR3 totals 14 residues. The CDR3 DNA is TGTGCCAGCAGCTCATATGGGGGTAACTATGGCTACACCTTC. This translates into CASSSYGGNYGYTF.

This clone has a single count. This CDR3 is CASSRQGVEQYF. The CDR3 DNA sequence: TGTGCCAGCAGCCGCCAAGGGGTCGAGCAGTACTTC. The chain has TRBV5-6 and TRBJ2-7; D perhaps matches TRBD1 (5 bases). Germline V gives CDR1 SGHDT, CDR2 YYEEEE. Trimming stripped 4 bases from V and 6 bases from J, with 11 bases between. The CDR3 has 12 amino acids.

V gene TRBV7-9 combines with J gene TRBJ2-5, with D perhaps TRBD2 (6 bases). The germline V gene encodes CDR1 SEHNR and CDR2 FQNEAQ (reference sequence). There are 15 residues in the CDR3. V lost 0 bases to trimming and J lost 1 base, with 9 bases between them. Here the CDR3 DNA reads TGTGCCAGCAGCTTAGCAGGGGACTCCCAAGAGACCCAGTACTTC. Translating it yields CASSLAGDSQETQYF.

The chain employs TRBV28 and TRBJ1-6; D not certain. The CDR3 is 13 residues long. Germline loops: CDR1 MDHEN, CDR2 SYDVKM. V lost 3 bases, J lost 10 bases, and 10 bases lay in between. The CDR3, as DNA: TGTGCCAGCAGTTTCGACGCGGAATCACCCCTCCACTTT. Amino acids: CASSFDAESPLHF.

The rearrangement joins TRBV5-1 to TRBJ2-3, with 9 nucleotides matching TRBD2. The germline V gene encodes CDR1 SGHRS and CDR2 YFSETQ. Trimming took 4 bases from V and 2 from J; bases not matched to a gene: 8. This CDR3 region has 16 residues. CDR3 coding DNA: TGCGCCAGCAGCCCTGAGTTAGCGGGGGTCACAGATACGCAGTATTTT. This translates into CASSPELAGVTDTQYF.

The chain recombines TRBV27 with TRBJ1-2; 8 positions match TRBD1. Germline CDR1 reads MNHEY; CDR2 reads SMNVEV (reference sequence). The CDR3 is 14 residues long. After removal of 3 bases from V and 7 bases from J, the junction contained 7 bases not matched to a gene. The CDR3 is CASSLNPGGSGYTF. The CDR3 DNA reads as TGTGCCAGCAGTTTGAACCCAGGGGGCTCTGGCTACACCTTC.

The V call is TRBV19, the J call TRBJ1-2; 10 bases agree with TRBD1. This CDR3 has 14 residues. Germline V gives CDR1 LNHDA, CDR2 SQIVND (reference sequence). Trimming took 7 bases from V and 4 from J; bases not matched to a gene: 6. The CDR3 here is CASTPRDRGYGYTF. In DNA, the CDR3 is TGTGCCAGTACCCCCCGGGACAGGGGCTATGGCTACACCTTC.

As concerns this clone: The sample holds other DNA sequences that translate to the same CDR3. The CDR3 reads CASSFGGPYNEQFF. DNA for the CDR3: TGTGCCAGCAGTTTCGGAGGTCCCTACAATGAGCAGTTCTTC. V gene TRBV28 combines with J gene TRBJ2-1, with D maybe TRBD2 (5 bases). With 3 bases removed from V and 2 bases from J, the gap between germline ends came to 8 bases. The CDR3 has 14 residues. The germline V gene encodes CDR1 MDHEN and CDR2 SYDVKM.

CDR3 region: CAWGLLAGVYNEQFF. The CDR3 DNA sequence: TGTGCCTGGGGGTTACTAGCGGGGGTCTACAATGAGCAGTTCTTC. V and J are TRBV30 and TRBJ2-1; 11 nucleotides match TRBD2. CDR3 size: 15 residues. Germline lookup yields CDR1 GTSNPN and CDR2 SVGIG (reference sequence). J was trimmed by 3 bases and V by 5 bases; bases with no gene match: 6.

The chain couples TRBV10-3 to TRBJ2-2, with no clear D. This CDR3 is 14 amino acids long. CDR1 ENHRY and CDR2 SYGVKD come from the germline V gene. The V end lost 2 bases, the J end lost 2 bases, and 6 bases lay between the germline ends. Here the CDR3 reads CAISEGSNTGELFF. The CDR3 nucleotides are TGTGCCATCAGTGAGGGAAGTAACACCGGGGAGCTGTTTTTT.

This chain connects TRBV5-1 to TRBJ2-7; perhaps TRBD2 as D (5 bases). CDR3 size: 12 residues. The V gene lost 2 bases and the J gene lost 6 bases, with 9 bases spanning the gap. Germline V gives CDR1 SGHRS, CDR2 YFSETQ. The CDR3 loop reads CASSLGSIEQYF. The DNA of the CDR3 is TGCGCCAGCAGCTTAGGGAGTATCGAGCAGTACTTC.

This chain links TRBV27 with TRBJ1-1; the D is unclear. The germline V gene encodes CDR1 MNHEY and CDR2 SMNVEV (reference sequence). The CDR3 consists of 13 residues. The germline V and J ends were trimmed by 0 bases and 5 bases, with 7 bases remaining between them. This CDR3 reads CASSLSLRTEAFF. DNA of the CDR3: TGTGCCAGCAGTTTATCGTTGCGGACTGAAGCTTTCTTT.

The V call is TRBV5-1, the J call TRBJ2-7; no clear D. The CDR3 has 16 residues. CDR1 is SGHRS, CDR2 YFSETQ, per germline. With 0 bases removed from V and 2 bases from J, the gap between germline ends came to 15 bases. CDR3 residues: CASSLGSKRLTYEQYF. Here the CDR3 DNA reads TGCGCCAGCAGCTTGGGATCGAAAAGACTGACCTACGAGCAGTACTTC.

This chain connects TRBV7-9 to TRBJ2-6, with unresolved D. The CDR3 extends over 16 amino acids. Germline V gene data show CDR1 as SEHNR and CDR2 as FQNEAQ (reference sequence). The V end was cut by 5 bases, the J end by 2 bases, with 13 bases between. The CDR3: CASSRLGSPGANVLTF. The CDR3, as DNA: TGTGCCAGCAGCCGCCTGGGGTCGCCTGGGGCCAACGTCCTGACTTTC.